The 10 T cell receptor beta chains in this list originate from one sample, sequenced in a study of blood T cell repertoires in COVID-19. Using immunoSEQ multiplex PCR, the repertoire was profiled, and TCRdb retains in-frame clones only, with some absent. The repertoire holds tens of thousands of clones, with 79% as singletons. The sample was peripheral blood. These receptors were collected from a human donor in a cohort sampled during active COVID-19.

The V call is TRBV11-3, the J call TRBJ1-4; possible D gene TRBD1, 5 bases. The CDR3 covers 14 residues. V was shortened by 2 bases and J by 3 bases, with 7 bases between the two germline ends. Germline V gene data show CDR1 as SGHNT and CDR2 as YENEEA. The CDR3 sequence is CASSLRGSNEKLFF. In DNA form, the CDR3 reads TGTGCCAGCAGCTTACGGGGGTCTAATGAAAAACTGTTTTTT.

This clone turned up a few times. The rearrangement uses TRBV5-1 and TRBJ2-5; 10 bases are a match to TRBD2. V dropped 0 bases and J dropped 4; count of bases not matched to a gene: 0. This CDR3 is 14 amino acids long. The germline V gene has CDR1 SGHRS and CDR2 YFSETQ. The chain's CDR3 is CASSLGLAGETQYF. The CDR3 DNA is TGCGCCAGCAGCTTGGGACTAGCGGGAGAGACCCAGTACTTC.

The chain recombines TRBV28 with TRBJ2-7, with 10 bases aligning to TRBD2. CDR1 and CDR2 (germline): MDHEN, SYDVKM. J lost 4 bases, V lost 6 bases, and 6 bases had no gene match. CDR3 length: 14 residues. CDR3: CASSPAGGVYEQYF. In DNA form, the CDR3 reads TGTGCCAGCAGCCCAGCGGGGGGGGTATACGAGCAGTACTTC.

V gene TRBV29-1 combines with J gene TRBJ2-6, with D possibly being TRBD1 (5 bases). Trimming pared 0 bases from V and 3 bases from J, leaving 6 bases between. The germline V gene encodes CDR1 SQVTM and CDR2 ANQGSEA. This CDR3 comprises 14 residues. CDR3: CSVEDRDGANVLTF. As DNA, the CDR3 is TGCAGCGTTGAAGACAGGGATGGGGCCAACGTCCTGACTTTC.

V and J are TRBV7-9 and TRBJ2-3; TRBD2 aligns across 10 bases. Germline-derived CDR1 and CDR2 are SEHNR and FQNEAQ (reference sequence). V was pared by 4 bases and J by 4 bases, with 8 bases of the junction left unmatched. The CDR3 is 16 amino acids. The CDR3 loop reads CASSWGLATISDTQYF. In nucleotides, the CDR3 is TGTGCCAGCAGCTGGGGACTAGCGACGATCTCAGATACGCAGTATTTT.

This chain links TRBV29-1 with TRBJ2-1; perhaps TRBD2 as D (6 bases). Trimming pared 2 bases from V and 14 bases from J, leaving 13 bases between. The V gene's germline CDR1 is SQVTM and CDR2 ANQGSEA. This CDR3 spans 11 amino acids. CDR3 nucleotides: TGCAGCGTTGAAACGGGAGACCCGGAGTTCTTC. Translated: CSVETGDPEFF.

The chain employs TRBV3-1 (or the pseudogene TRBV3-2) and TRBJ2-7; tentative D call: TRBD1 (5 bases). Germline CDR1 reads LGHDT; CDR2 reads YNNKEL (reference sequence). The CDR3 is 14 amino acids. Trimming took 4 bases from V and 7 from J, leaving 17 bases between them. CDR3 DNA sequence: TGTGCCAGCAGCCTCTTGGCAGGGCCCGCGGAGCAGTACTTC. Residues: CASSLLAGPAEQYF.

V usage is TRBV12-3 or TRBV12-4 and J usage is TRBJ2-7; no reliable D call. The CDR3 is made up of 12 amino acids. V was pared by 6 bases and J by 2 bases, with 8 bases between. The CDR3 coding sequence is TGTGCCAGCAGCCTAATTACCTACGAGCAGTACTTC. Translated, it gives CASSLITYEQYF.

This clone was detected only once. This rearrangement joins TRBV9 to TRBJ2-2; tentative D call: TRBD2 (6 bases). Trimming took 0 bases from V and 4 from J, leaving 10 bases between them. Germline V CDR1 and CDR2: SGDLS, YYNGEE. CDR3 length: 15 residues. Here the CDR3 DNA reads TGTGCCAGCAGCGTAGCGCGGGGAGGCACCGGGGAGCTGTTTTTT. This sequence encodes CASSVARGGTGELFF.

The rearrangement uses TRBV7-9 and TRBJ2-5; D ambiguous. Germline V gene data show CDR1 as SEHNR and CDR2 as FQNEAQ (reference sequence). The CDR3 runs 14 residues. V was shortened by 0 bases and J by 1 base, with 6 bases between the two germline ends. CDR3 nucleotide sequence: TGTGCCAGCAGCTTAGCCGGCGGCCAAGAGACCCAGTACTTC. It encodes CASSLAGGQETQYF.